This T cell receptor beta chain is drawn from a study of CD8 T cells in Susac syndrome. Broader study findings: In its TCR sequencing and HLA analysis, the study acknowledged that the number of individuals was relatively small.

Comment on this clonotype: What it recognizes is unknown.

Random hexamers were used to reverse transcribe an amount of about 0.45 to 1 ug RNA. It was immunoSEQ multiplex PCR that amplified TCR beta CDR3 across 54 Vbeta and 13 Jbeta. TCRdb reanalysed the immunoSEQ multiplex PCR reads using MiXCR and keeps one entry per CDR3 protein. The sample has about 300,000 distinct CDR3 sequences; roughly 81% are singletons. Germline lookup yields CDR1 MDHEN and CDR2 SYDVKM. The V and J ends lost 8 bases and 6 bases, in that order; junction bases with no gene match: 12. The CDR3 totals 15 residues. In the multiple sclerosis control group, patients were treatment-naive and had stable or active relapsing-remitting disease. Negative isolation was used for CD8+ and CD4+ T cells and FACS enrichment for TEMRA cells.

The source of this sequence is a human donor with multiple sclerosis. Specimen: CD8+ T cells from PBMCs. J is TRBJ2-3 and V is TRBV28; 9 bases are a match to TRBD1. CDR3 nucleotides: TGTGCCAGCGGATTTTGGACAGGGGCTCAGGATACGCAGTATTTT. It codes for CASGFWTGAQDTQYF.